This TCR beta chain was captured in a study of shared clonotypes between healthy human individuals. As to this clone: This likely came from a read error, as a far larger clone is one base away.

Authors' data handling: Filtering differed for immunoSEQ, which gave only junction sequences without quality scores. Profiling relied on immunoSEQ multiplex PCR, and the TCRdb table lists in-frame clones only, not all of them. The V and J calls and clone size come from that table; D and trimming were worked out from the DNA. The sample contains about 330,000 clones, around 87% of which appear only once. This CDR3 contains 13 residues. V lost 4 bases and J lost 5, with 9 bases in between. Looked up from germline, CDR1 is SGHVS and CDR2 is FNYEAQ. Sequencing was carried out using memory CD8+ T cells sorted from blood. The subset denotes: CD45RO+ cells pooled with CCR7-negative TemRA cells. This clonotype was sampled from a man aged 18 to 30 in good health. V and J are TRBV7-6 and TRBJ2-1; D may be TRBD2 (6 bases). The CDR3 protein is CASSWGLDNEQFF. The CDR3 DNA sequence: TGTGCCAGCAGCTGGGGACTCGACAATGAGCAGTTCTTC.